This T cell receptor (beta chain) originates from a study of OX40 agonist ivuxolimab in advanced cancers. Broader study findings: With doses of 0.1 to 3.0 mg/kg, CD4+ and CD8+ blood T cells had undergone clonal expansion by week 6.

Of note for this clone: Its antigen is not identified.

Per the germline V gene, CDR1 is MNHEY and CDR2 is SMNVEV (reference sequence). The V segment lost 2 bases and the J segment 7 bases; nucleotides outside the gene matches: 4. This CDR3 has 14 residues. Assay used: immunoSEQ multiplex PCR; TCRdb lists only in-frame clones, some missing. The sample lists 76,000 or so clones, approximately 93% occurring once. V is TRBV27 and J is TRBJ1-4; 7 bases are shared with TRBD1. This receptor was taken from an adult with an advanced solid tumor such as melanoma, head and neck, liver or kidney cancer. Material: CD4+ or CD8+ T cells sorted from blood, obtained in a trial of the OX40 agonist ivuxolimab. The CDR3 loop reads CASSLNTGVEKLFF. CDR3 nucleotides: TGTGCCAGCAGTTTAAACACAGGGGTTGAAAAACTGTTTTTT.